The next 10 T cell receptor beta chains were all read from a single sample in a study of T cells after yellow fever vaccination. MiXCR was run by TCRdb on the 5' RACE reads, yielding one entry per CDR3 protein. The table has about 350,000 distinct CDR3 sequences, about 4% seen once; the top ten hold approximately 23%. Sample: PBMCs, taken 5 days after the yellow fever booster vaccination. The origin of the receptors is a young man who received the YFV17D yellow fever vaccine.

In this sample, this clonotype turned up a few times. The V call is TRBV6-2 or TRBV6-3, the J call TRBJ2-2, with no clear D. V lost 5 bases and J 6 bases, leaving 7 bases between the germline ends. The CDR3 loop spans 12 amino acids. Germline V gene sequence: CDR1 MNHEY, CDR2 SVGEGT. CDR3 region: CASSHQPGELFF. The CDR3 DNA reads TGTGCCAGCAGTCACCAACCCGGGGAGCTGTTTTTT.

The chain is built from TRBV19 and TRBJ2-5; D possibly matches TRBD1 or TRBD2 (5 bases each). Trimming removed 11 bases at V and 5 bases at J, with 15 bases between. Germline values: CDR1 LNHDA, CDR2 SQIVND (reference sequence). The CDR3 consists of 12 residues. The CDR3 reads CASGASMETQYF. The DNA for the CDR3 is TGTGCCTCCGGGGCCTCCATGGAGACCCAGTACTTC.

In this sample, this clonotype turned up a few times. This rearrangement joins TRBV5-1 to TRBJ2-3; D remains unclear. Germline V lookup: CDR1 SGHRS, CDR2 YFSETQ. Trimming took off 1 base at V and 4 bases at J, with 10 bases between the two ends. This CDR3 has 14 amino acids. This CDR3 reads CASSLSAASDTQYF. CDR3 DNA sequence: TGCGCCAGCAGCTTGTCGGCAGCTTCAGATACGCAGTATTTT.

This clonotype occurred a few times. The chain couples TRBV5-6 to TRBJ2-1, with 7 bases matching TRBD1. The germline CDR1 and CDR2 sequences are SGHDT and YYEEEE. Trimming cost V 4 bases and J 4 bases; bases outside gene matches: 8. The CDR3 contains 15 residues. Here the CDR3 DNA reads TGTGCCAGCAGCGCGACAGGGATCGCATACAATGAGCAGTTCTTC. Its protein product is CASSATGIAYNEQFF.

There are a few counts of this clonotype. V usage is TRBV4-2 and J usage is TRBJ2-1, with TRBD1 as a possible D gene (5 bases). The CDR3 contains 16 residues. Germline V gene data show CDR1 as LGHNA and CDR2 as YNFKEQ. Trimming left V 0 bases short and J 1 base short, with 10 bases between. CDR3 bases: TGTGCCAGCAGCCAAGAAGCCAGGGCATCCTACAATGAGCAGTTCTTC. Translated, it gives CASSQEARASYNEQFF.

This clonotype was seen at least ten times. The chain joins TRBV7-9 to TRBJ2-7, with 9 nucleotides matching TRBD1. With 1 base clipped from V and 3 bases from J, the junction kept 1 base outside the gene matches. The CDR3 is made up of 14 amino acids. Looked up from germline, CDR1 is SEHNR and CDR2 is FQNEAQ (reference sequence). The CDR3 bases are TGTGCCAGCAGCTTAGGGGGACAGGGCTACGAGCAGTACTTC. Protein sequence: CASSLGGQGYEQYF. Complete variable domain (other parts from reference TRBV7-9 and TRBJ2-7): DTGVSQNPRHKITKRGQNVTFRCDPISEHNRLYWYRQTLGQGPEFLTYFQNEAQLEKSRLLSDRFSAERPKGSFSTLEIQRTEQGDSAMYLCASSLGGQGYEQYFGPGTRLTVT.

This clonotype was seen at least ten times. This chain links TRBV18 with TRBJ1-1; a weak D match, TRBD1 (6 bases). CDR3 length equals 15 residues. From germline, CDR1 is KGHSH and CDR2 LQKENI. Between the trimmed V and J ends, which lost 5 bases and 2 bases, there was a span of 15 bases. The CDR3 DNA is TGTGCCAGCTCAACTACAGGGATCGGAAACACTGAAGCTTTCTTT. Its translation is CASSTTGIGNTEAFF.

This clonotype has a handful of counts. V is TRBV7-9 and J is TRBJ1-2, with a possible D match to TRBD1 (6 bases). Germline V gives CDR1 SEHNR, CDR2 FQNEAQ (reference sequence). CDR3 length equals 15 residues. V shed 4 bases and J shed 4 bases, with 16 bases lying between them. The CDR3 is CASSSSTGVLYGYTF. The CDR3 DNA follows: TGTGCCAGCAGCTCGTCGACAGGCGTACTCTATGGCTACACCTTC. The whole variable domain, remainder taken from reference TRBV7-9 and TRBJ1-2, is DTGVSQNPRHKITKRGQNVTFRCDPISEHNRLYWYRQTLGQGPEFLTYFQNEAQLEKSRLLSDRFSAERPKGSFSTLEIQRTEQGDSAMYLCASSSSTGVLYGYTFGSGTRLTVV.

The chain is built from TRBV20-1 and TRBJ2-7; no clear D gene. The CDR3 extends over 13 amino acids. The V gene's germline CDR1 is DFQATT and CDR2 SNEGSKA (reference sequence). The V end lost 0 bases, the J end lost 0 bases, and 6 bases lay between the germline ends. The CDR3 is CSARERSSYEQYF. In DNA, the CDR3 is TGCAGTGCTAGAGAACGGAGCTCCTACGAGCAGTACTTC.

This clonotype occurred many times. The rearrangement joins TRBV20-1 to TRBJ1-2; no clear D gene. Germline CDR1 is DFQATT and CDR2 is SNEGSKA (reference sequence). There are 12 residues in the CDR3. Trimming took off 4 bases at V and 8 bases at J, with 14 bases between the two ends. Here the CDR3 reads CSATGGVSGYTF. The DNA of the CDR3 is TGCAGTGCTACGGGCGGGGTCAGCGGCTACACCTTC.